This T cell receptor (beta chain) was identified during a study of CD8+CD57+ T cells in acquired aplastic anemia. As for the study in general: Each DNA sample taken from sorted CD4+ and CD8+ cells came to around 2.9 ug on average. Where healthy donors were concerned, CD4+ cells averaged about 11 million reads.

Study-wide points: Patients and controls shared 25 to 35 CD8+ CDR3 sequences, which appeared highly expressed in patients and within their immunodominant clones.

Germline assignment: CDR1 ENHRY and CDR2 SYGVKD. This CDR3 region has 12 residues. V was pared by 0 bases and J by 5 bases, with 4 bases between. On this clonotype itself: Its antigen remains unidentified.

The TCR beta profiling, which covered VDJ combination and CDR3 sequence, was carried out using genomic DNA as the template. One entry per CDR3 protein, called by TCRdb with MiXCR from the reads. The data contain more than 100,000 distinct CDR3 sequences, about half of them singletons. The V call is TRBV10-3, the J call TRBJ2-5; D remains ambiguous. The receptor's source is a human donor in good health, serving as a control. The sample comprised sorted CD4+, CD8+, or CD8+CD57+ T cells (not recorded which) from PBMCs. The CDR3 is CAISESEETQYF. CDR3 nucleotide sequence: TGTGCCATCAGTGAGTCGGAGGAGACCCAGTACTTC.